This entry lists 28 T cell receptor beta chains sequenced from one sample in a study of blood T cell repertoires in COVID-19. Some clones are missing from TCRdb's copy, which holds only in-frame ones; the method was immunoSEQ multiplex PCR. The sample has a few hundred thousand clones; 80% to 90% are singletons. The sequenced sample consisted of PBMCs or T cells enriched from blood (not recorded which). These receptor sequences come from a man aged 35 to 55 who had recovered from COVID-19.

The chain combines TRBV7-2 with TRBJ2-7; 7 bases are a match to TRBD1. Germline V gene data show CDR1 as SGHTA and CDR2 as FQGNSA. V dropped 4 bases and J dropped 3; count of bases not matched to a gene: 12. The CDR3 has 16 residues. The CDR3 spells CASSSRASGQFYEQYF. The CDR3, as DNA: TGTGCCAGCAGCTCCAGGGCTTCGGGACAGTTCTACGAGCAGTACTTC.

The V gene is TRBV29-1, the J gene TRBJ1-5, with D possibly being TRBD1 (5 bases). Trimming removed 4 bases at V and 5 bases at J, with 12 bases between. In germline, CDR1 is SQVTM, CDR2 ANQGSEA. CDR3 length: 13 residues. The CDR3 region has the DNA TGCAGCGTTGGTCAACAGGTCGATCAGCCCCAGCATTTT. The encoded protein is CSVGQQVDQPQHF.

The V and J genes are TRBV7-6 and TRBJ2-2; 10 bases agree with TRBD1. Germline V gene sequence: CDR1 SGHVS, CDR2 FNYEAQ. The CDR3 spans 16 residues. V lost 10 bases to trimming and J lost 6 bases; unmatched junction nucleotides: 14. CDR3: CATTERQGAMSGELFF. The CDR3 DNA follows: TGTGCCACCACCGAACGACAGGGGGCGATGTCCGGGGAGCTGTTTTTT.

V gene TRBV11-2 combines with J gene TRBJ2-6; D might be TRBD2 (5 bases). Trimming cost V 5 bases and J 4 bases, with 18 bases left between them. Germline-derived CDR1 and CDR2 are SGHAT and FQNNGV. The CDR3 covers 17 residues. The CDR3 is CASSQRRVSSGANVLTF. The DNA for the CDR3 is TGTGCCAGCAGCCAACGGCGGGTTAGTTCGGGGGCCAACGTCCTGACTTTC.

The rearrangement links TRBV28 to TRBJ1-1; tentatively, D is TRBD1 (5 bases). The CDR3 loop spans 14 amino acids. V was trimmed by 2 bases and J by 5 bases, leaving 12 bases between them. The germline V gene has CDR1 MDHEN and CDR2 SYDVKM. Written as DNA, the CDR3 is TGTGCCAGCAGTTTAACAAGGGGTGGTACTGAAGCTTTCTTT. This encodes CASSLTRGGTEAFF.

This clone was observed a handful of times. The chain has TRBV6-6 and TRBJ2-7, with D hard to call. The germline V gene encodes CDR1 MNHNY and CDR2 SVGAGI (reference sequence). Trimming shortened V by 8 bases and J by 2 bases, and 7 bases separated the two germline ends. The CDR3 is 11 residues long. The DNA of the CDR3 is TGTGCCAGCCGGTACGCCTACGAGCAGTACTTC. This translates into CASRYAYEQYF.

The V call is TRBV11-2, the J call TRBJ2-1; no clear D gene. V lost 5 bases to trimming and J lost 6 bases, with 20 bases between them. Germline CDR1 and CDR2: SGHAT and FQNNGV. The CDR3 has 16 residues. CDR3 in DNA: TGTGCCAGCAGCGAACGAATTACAAGCGTGAGCAATGAGCAGTTCTTC. Its translation: CASSERITSVSNEQFF.

The chain uses TRBV3-1 (or the pseudogene TRBV3-2) and TRBJ2-5; D might be TRBD1 (7 bases). The CDR3 is 17 residues long. Germline CDR1 and CDR2: LGHDT and YNNKEL (reference sequence). V was pared by 0 bases and J by 5 bases, with 19 bases between. CDR3 DNA: TGTGCCAGCAGCCAAGATCCTGGGGCAGGGGGGCGTGAGACCCAGTACTTC. Its translation is CASSQDPGAGGRETQYF.

The rearrangement uses TRBV5-1 and TRBJ2-2; 8 bases agree with TRBD2. This CDR3 is built from 15 residues. Trimming took 3 bases from V and 6 from J; bases not matched to a gene: 7. Germline V CDR1 and CDR2: SGHRS, YFSETQ. CDR3 DNA sequence: TGCGCCAGCAGCTCAAGTAGCGGGGCCGCCGGGGAGCTGTTTTTT. Its protein is CASSSSSGAAGELFF.

The J gene is TRBJ2-1, the V gene TRBV5-1; D is ambiguous. Deletions cut 0 bases from V and 6 bases from J, with 4 bases between. The CDR3 sequence is 12 residues long. Per germline, CDR1 SGHRS and CDR2 YFSETQ. CDR3 sequence (DNA): TGCGCCAGCAGCTTGGGTATCAATGAGCAGTTCTTC. Amino acid sequence: CASSLGINEQFF.

The chain couples TRBV5-4 to TRBJ2-7; 10 bases are shared with TRBD2. There are 14 residues in the CDR3. The V gene's germline CDR1 is SGHNT and CDR2 YYREEE (reference sequence). The V segment lost 4 bases and the J segment 4 bases; nucleotides outside the gene matches: 5. Here the CDR3 DNA reads TGTGCCAGCAGCCCTGTAGCGGGAGGATACGAGCAGTACTTC. The encoded protein is CASSPVAGGYEQYF.

The chain uses TRBV6-2 or TRBV6-3 and TRBJ2-2; D perhaps matches TRBD2 (6 bases). Germline CDR1 is MNHEY and CDR2 is SVGEGT. The CDR3 spans 14 residues. Trimming stripped 4 bases from V and 5 bases from J, with 11 bases between. The CDR3 is CASSWGEGTGELFF. For the CDR3, the DNA is TGTGCCAGCAGTTGGGGGGAAGGGACCGGGGAGCTGTTTTTT.

The rearrangement joins TRBV19 to TRBJ2-4; possibly TRBD1 for D (6 bases). The CDR3 spans 14 residues. Trimming took 5 bases from V and 3 from J, leaving 11 bases between them. Germline V gene sequence: CDR1 LNHDA, CDR2 SQIVND (reference sequence). The CDR3 is CASSQGQRKNIQYF. CDR3 nucleotides: TGTGCCAGTAGTCAGGGGCAACGCAAAAACATTCAGTACTTC.

This chain connects TRBV5-4 to TRBJ2-1, with 7 bases matching TRBD1. V lost 0 bases, J lost 4 bases, and 4 bases stayed unmatched. Per the germline V gene, CDR1 is SGHNT and CDR2 is YYREEE (reference sequence). The length of the CDR3 is 15 residues. The CDR3 sequence is CASSLDRGGYNEQFF. The CDR3 bases are TGTGCCAGCAGCTTGGACAGGGGTGGGTACAATGAGCAGTTCTTC.

This chain connects TRBV11-2 to TRBJ1-5; D is possibly TRBD1 (5 bases). The CDR3 totals 17 residues. V lost 2 bases and J 3 bases, leaving 17 bases between the germline ends. Looked up from germline, CDR1 is SGHAT and CDR2 is FQNNGV. The DNA for the CDR3 is TGTGCCAGCAGCTTATCTGGGGCAGCCAACATCAATCAGCCCCAGCATTTT. It encodes CASSLSGAANINQPQHF.

This chain uses TRBV3-1 (or the pseudogene TRBV3-2) with TRBJ2-5; maybe TRBD2 (6 bases). The CDR3 is 16 amino acids. Germline CDR1 and CDR2: LGHDT and YNNKEL (reference sequence). Trimming cost V 4 bases and J 5 bases, with 20 bases left between them. This chain's CDR3 is CASSPDSWGRHETQYF. The CDR3 bases are TGTGCCAGCAGCCCGGATTCGTGGGGGAGGCACGAGACCCAGTACTTC.

The chain combines TRBV3-1 (or the pseudogene TRBV3-2) with TRBJ2-1; 8 nucleotides agree with TRBD1. V gave up 4 bases and J gave up 6 bases; unmatched junction bases: 11. Germline-derived CDR1 and CDR2 are LGHDT and YNNKEL (reference sequence). The CDR3 covers 16 residues. The CDR3 nucleotides read TGTGCCAGCAGCCCTGACAGGGGATCTATAATCAATGAGCAGTTCTTC. This encodes CASSPDRGSIINEQFF.

The rearrangement uses TRBV10-2 and TRBJ2-5, with 7 bases lining up with TRBD1. Germline trimming cut 6 bases from V and 3 bases from J; bases unmatched to any gene: 4. This CDR3 contains 13 residues. CDR1 is WSHSY and CDR2 is SAAADI in the germline V gene. The CDR3: CASRETGEETQYF. CDR3 in DNA: TGCGCCAGCAGGGAAACAGGGGAAGAGACCCAGTACTTC.

This chain links TRBV27 with TRBJ2-1; 11 bases are a match to TRBD1. The CDR3 spans 15 residues. J was trimmed by 6 bases and V by 5 bases; bases with no gene match: 6. The V gene's germline CDR1 is MNHEY and CDR2 SMNVEV (reference sequence). For the CDR3, the DNA is TGTGCCAGCAGTCCCGGACAGGGGGCTCTCAATGAGCAGTTCTTC. It specifies CASSPGQGALNEQFF.

Only one count was recorded for this clone. The chain uses TRBV7-3 and TRBJ2-7, with 11 bases matching TRBD1. V shed 5 bases, J shed 5 bases, and the junction held 5 bases outside the gene matches. Germline CDR1 and CDR2: SGHTA and FQGTGA. The CDR3 consists of 14 residues. The CDR3 loop is CASSIGTGGDEQYF. The DNA for the CDR3 is TGTGCCAGCAGCATTGGGACAGGGGGGGACGAGCAGTACTTC.

V usage is TRBV13 and J usage is TRBJ2-2; 7 nucleotides align to TRBD1. The ends lost 6 bases at V and 0 bases at J; junction bases unmatched: 4. Germline V gene lookup returns CDR1 PRHDT and CDR2 FYEKMQ (reference sequence). The CDR3 spans 15 residues. The CDR3 sequence: CASSYGTANTGELFF. The CDR3 bases are TGTGCCAGCAGTTACGGGACAGCGAACACCGGGGAGCTGTTTTTT.

This chain joins TRBV4-3 and TRBJ2-1; no clear D. The CDR3 is made up of 16 amino acids. With 0 bases removed from V and 8 bases from J, the gap between germline ends came to 17 bases. Germline-derived CDR1 and CDR2 are LGHNA and YSLEER. This CDR3 is CASSQDARALYDEQFF. In DNA, the CDR3 is TGCGCCAGCAGCCAAGATGCTCGTGCTCTATACGATGAGCAGTTCTTC.

The chain employs TRBV24-1 and TRBJ2-3; D is possibly TRBD2 (5 bases). Germline V gene lookup returns CDR1 KGHDR and CDR2 SFDVKD. V lost 5 bases to trimming and J lost 6 bases, with 8 bases between them. The CDR3 spans 12 residues. The CDR3 sequence: CATSAERDTQYF. As DNA, the CDR3 is TGTGCCACCAGTGCGGAGCGGGATACGCAGTATTTT.

This chain uses TRBV21-1 with TRBJ2-2; the table's D gene call, TRBD2, was not cross checked with the DNA. TRBV21-1 counts as a pseudogene. CDR3 length: 16 amino acids. DNA of the CDR3: TGTGCCAGCAGGAAGGTGGGAAGCGGGGGAAACGGGGAGCTGTTTTTT. Its protein is CASRKVGSGGNGELFF.

The sample holds a few counts of this clone. This rearrangement joins TRBV19 to TRBJ2-7; 8 bases map to TRBD2. Germline CDR1 reads LNHDA; CDR2 reads SQIVND (reference sequence). Germline trimming cut 5 bases from V and 0 bases from J; bases unmatched to any gene: 3. The CDR3 is 14 residues long. CDR3 DNA: TGTGCCAGTAGTGCGGGGGGAGGCTCCTACGAGCAGTACTTC. It translates to CASSAGGGSYEQYF.

The V call is TRBV19, the J call TRBJ2-2; D unclear. The CDR3 covers 13 residues. V lost 7 bases and J lost 1, with 7 bases in between. The germline gives CDR1 LNHDA, CDR2 SQIVND (reference sequence). The chain's CDR3 is CASTTRNTGELFF. In DNA, the CDR3 is TGTGCCAGTACCACAAGGAACACCGGGGAGCTGTTTTTT.

The J gene is TRBJ1-1, the V gene TRBV12-3 or TRBV12-4, with D unresolved. The CDR3 is 12 amino acids. V shed 6 bases and J shed 6 bases, with 11 bases lying between them. CDR3 in amino acids: CASRPGVSEAFF. CDR3 nucleotide sequence: TGTGCCAGCAGGCCGGGTGTGTCTGAAGCTTTCTTT.

The J gene is TRBJ1-1, the V gene TRBV10-3; no clear D gene. Trimming cost V 4 bases and J 4 bases, with 10 bases left between them. CDR1 and CDR2 from the germline V gene are ENHRY and SYGVKD. The length of the CDR3 is 13 residues. CDR3: CAISASGTTEAFF. In DNA, the CDR3 is TGTGCCATCAGTGCTTCGGGAACCACTGAAGCTTTCTTT.